The 17 T cell receptor beta chains below come from one sample, sequenced in a study of OX40 agonist ivuxolimab in advanced cancers. TCRdb keeps only in-frame clones here, not all; method: immunoSEQ multiplex PCR. The table records around 76,000 clones, about 89% of them present only once. The sample consisted of CD4+ or CD8+ T cells sorted from blood, taken in a trial of the OX40 agonist ivuxolimab. The source is an adult with an advanced solid tumor such as melanoma, head and neck, liver or kidney cancer.

This clone appeared once. V gene TRBV10-2 combines with J gene TRBJ1-1; possibly TRBD1 for D (5 bases). V was trimmed by 1 base and J by 8 bases, leaving 17 bases between them. This CDR3 has 15 amino acids. Germline V gene data show CDR1 as WSHSY and CDR2 as SAAADI. The CDR3 DNA reads TGCGCCAGCAGTGAGTACGGTTTCAGGGTATCGGAAGCTTTCTTT. Residues: CASSEYGFRVSEAFF.

The CDR3 is CASRGTVSYEQYF. The CDR3, as DNA: TGTGCCAGCAGGGGGACGGTCTCCTACGAGCAGTACTTC. The chain uses TRBV5-6 and TRBJ2-7; TRBD1 or TRBD2 may be the D gene (5 bases each). The CDR3 contains 13 residues. In germline, CDR1 is SGHDT, CDR2 YYEEEE. V lost 5 bases to trimming and J lost 0 bases, with 9 bases between them.

This clone occurred a few times. The V and J genes are TRBV7-9 and TRBJ2-3, with TRBD1 matching over 7 bases. Per germline, CDR1 SEHNR and CDR2 FQNEAQ (reference sequence). V gave up 11 bases and J gave up 0 bases; unmatched junction bases: 11. The CDR3 runs 15 residues. CDR3 sequence (DNA): TGTGCCGAACAGGGGCCCACCTCTAGCACAGATACGCAGTATTTT. The encoded protein is CAEQGPTSSTDTQYF.

This clone was counted a single time. This chain links TRBV10-3 with TRBJ2-1; possible D gene TRBD2, 5 bases. V was clipped by 11 bases and J by 1 base, with 15 bases between them. This CDR3 spans 14 amino acids. From germline, CDR1 is ENHRY and CDR2 SYGVKD. This chain's CDR3 is CAVRVGSSYNEQFF. The CDR3 bases are TGTGCCGTCCGAGTGGGGAGTTCCTACAATGAGCAGTTCTTC.

In its sample, this clone was seen once. This chain connects TRBV7-3 to TRBJ2-7; TRBD1 aligns across 8 bases. The CDR3 totals 14 residues. CDR1 SGHTA and CDR2 FQGTGA come from the germline V gene. J was trimmed by 5 bases and V by 1 base; bases with no gene match: 4. CDR3 nucleotides: TGTGCCAGCAGCTTAAATGGGGGACAGGACGAGCAGTACTTC. Its translation: CASSLNGGQDEQYF.

V usage is TRBV11-2 and J usage is TRBJ2-7; a weak D match, TRBD2 (6 bases). Germline V gene sequence: CDR1 SGHAT, CDR2 FQNNGV. Deletions cut 5 bases from V and 7 bases from J, with 30 bases between. The CDR3 runs 18 residues. CDR3 sequence (DNA): TGTGCCAGCAGCCCCTCCCGGGGAATCGCGGGGACCTTAGGGGAGCAGTACTTC. It codes for CASSPSRGIAGTLGEQYF. The entire variable domain, with the rest obtained from reference TRBV11-2 and TRBJ2-7, is as follows: EAGVAQSPRYKIIEKRQSVAFWCNPISGHATLYWYQQILGQGPKLLIQFQNNGVVDDSQLPKDRFSAERLKGVDSTLKIQPAKLEDSAVYLCASSPSRGIAGTLGEQYFGPGTRLTVT.

This clone appeared a single time. The chain uses TRBV7-8 and TRBJ2-2, with a weak D call TRBD1 (5 bases). Germline CDR1 and CDR2: SGHVS and FQNEAQ. Trimming took off 2 bases at V and 0 bases at J, with 13 bases between the two ends. This CDR3 region has 17 residues. This CDR3 is CASSLSLDRPNTGELFF. In DNA, the CDR3 is TGTGCCAGCAGCTTATCCCTCGACAGACCGAACACCGGGGAGCTGTTTTTT.

The chain links TRBV7-8 to TRBJ1-4; D uncertain. The CDR3 length is 13 residues. Trimming took off 2 bases at V and 8 bases at J, with 9 bases between the two ends. CDR1 and CDR2 from the germline V gene are SGHVS and FQNEAQ. CDR3 nucleotide sequence: TGTGCCAGCAGCTTAAGTTCCGGCGAAAAACTGTTTTTT. This encodes CASSLSSGEKLFF.

The genes are TRBV13 and TRBJ1-2, with a possible D match to TRBD1 (6 bases). The CDR3 covers 14 residues. V dropped 4 bases and J dropped 5 bases, with 14 bases sitting between them. The V gene's germline CDR1 is PRHDT and CDR2 FYEKMQ (reference sequence). CDR3 DNA sequence: TGTGCCAGCAGCTCACTTGGGGGGGCTTATGGCTACACCTTC. It codes for CASSSLGGAYGYTF.

The chain couples TRBV6-6 to TRBJ2-7; 7 bases agree with TRBD2. V shed 1 base and J 0 bases; nucleotides not matched to a gene: 3. This CDR3 is built from 15 residues. Looked up from germline, CDR1 is MNHNY and CDR2 is SVGAGI (reference sequence). CDR3 sequence: CASSYFGTTSYEQYF. The CDR3, as DNA: TGTGCCAGCAGTTACTTCGGGACTACCTCCTACGAGCAGTACTTC.

The chain links TRBV7-9 to TRBJ1-2; D gene ambiguous. CDR1 and CDR2 (germline): SEHNR, FQNEAQ (reference sequence). V was cut by 5 bases and J by 4 bases, with 20 bases left in between. There are 16 residues in the CDR3. Here the CDR3 reads CASSEHHHGKTYGYTF. The CDR3 DNA follows: TGTGCCAGCAGCGAACATCACCATGGAAAGACCTATGGCTACACCTTC.

This clone was seen more than once but under ten times. The chain carries TRBV2 and TRBJ1-2; 8 positions match TRBD1. CDR3 length: 14 residues. With 2 bases clipped from V and 10 bases from J, the junction kept 9 bases outside the gene matches. Germline lookup yields CDR1 SNHLY and CDR2 FYNNEI. CDR3 protein: CASSEIRGPHIYTF. The CDR3 DNA follows: TGTGCCAGCAGTGAAATCAGGGGGCCCCATATCTACACCTTC. The entire variable domain, with the rest obtained from reference TRBV2 and TRBJ1-2, is as follows: EPEVTQTPSHQVTQMGQEVILRCVPISNHLYFYWYRQILGQKVEFLVSFYNNEISEKSEIFDDQFSVERPDGSNFTLKIRSTKLEDSAMYFCASSEIRGPHIYTFGSGTRLTVV.

The gene calls are TRBV5-1 and TRBJ1-2; no clear D gene. Trimming stripped 3 bases from V and 5 bases from J, with 11 bases between. Germline values: CDR1 SGHRS, CDR2 YFSETQ. The CDR3 totals 13 residues. In nucleotides, the CDR3 is TGCGCCAGCAGCTCGGACGGACCTTATGGCTACACCTTC. Protein product: CASSSDGPYGYTF.

The chain is built from TRBV30 and TRBJ2-7, with D uncertain. In germline, CDR1 is GTSNPN, CDR2 SVGIG (reference sequence). Trimming took 3 bases from V and 2 from J, leaving 5 bases between them. The CDR3 spans 11 residues. In DNA, the CDR3 is TGTGCCTGGAGGGACCCCTACGAGCAGTACTTC. Amino acid sequence: CAWRDPYEQYF.

The gene calls are TRBV11-2 and TRBJ1-6, with D unclear. This CDR3 region has 14 residues. Per germline, CDR1 SGHAT and CDR2 FQNNGV. Between the trimmed V and J ends, which lost 3 bases and 6 bases, there was a span of 9 bases. The CDR3 DNA sequence: TGTGCCAGCAGCTTTGGCCAGGCTAATTCACCCCTCCACTTT. Its translation is CASSFGQANSPLHF.

DNA of the CDR3: TGTGCCAGTAGTTCCCTCGAACGTGGCCCTGAAGCTTTCTTT. It specifies CASSSLERGPEAFF. The gene calls are TRBV19 and TRBJ1-1, with D hard to call. Germline V gives CDR1 LNHDA, CDR2 SQIVND (reference sequence). The CDR3 spans 14 residues. Deletions cut 5 bases from V and 6 bases from J, with 16 bases between. Full variable domain (outside the CDR3, taken from reference TRBV19 and TRBJ1-1): DGGITQSPKYLFRKEGQNVTLSCEQNLNHDAMYWYRQDPGQGLRLIYYSQIVNDFQKGDIAEGYSVSREKKESFPLTVTSAQKNPTAFYLCASSSLERGPEAFFGQGTRLTVV.

The chain couples TRBV29-1 to TRBJ1-2; no clear D gene. V dropped 4 bases and J dropped 0 bases, with 12 bases sitting between them. Germline assignment: CDR1 SQVTM and CDR2 ANQGSEA. CDR3 length: 14 amino acids. In DNA form, the CDR3 reads TGCAGCGTTGGGGTCACCGGATCTAACTATGGCTACACCTTC. Amino acid sequence: CSVGVTGSNYGYTF.